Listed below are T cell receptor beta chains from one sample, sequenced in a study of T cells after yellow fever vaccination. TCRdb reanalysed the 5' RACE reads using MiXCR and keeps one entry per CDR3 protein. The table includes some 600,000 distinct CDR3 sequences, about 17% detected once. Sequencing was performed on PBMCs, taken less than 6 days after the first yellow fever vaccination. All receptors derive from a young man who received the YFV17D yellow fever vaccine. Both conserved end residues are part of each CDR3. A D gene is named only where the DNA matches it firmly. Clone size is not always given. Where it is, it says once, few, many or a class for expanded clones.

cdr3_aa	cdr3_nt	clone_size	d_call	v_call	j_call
CASSEDAANYGYTF	TGTGCCAGCAGTGAAGATGCAGCTAACTATGGCTACACCTTC	.	.	TRBV6-1	TRBJ1-2
CSARGLRKNIQYF	TGCAGTGCAAGGGGACTTCGCAAAAACATTCAGTACTTC	many	.	TRBV20-1	TRBJ2-4
CAIRPSTGADYGYTF	TGTGCCATCAGACCCTCTACAGGGGCTGACTATGGCTACACCTTC	few	TRBD1	TRBV10-3	TRBJ1-2
CASRPDRSLYNEQFF	TGTGCCAGCAGACCCGACAGGAGCCTTTACAATGAGCAGTTCTTC	.	.	TRBV6-1	TRBJ2-1
CASSHEPGLYGYTF	TGCGCCAGCAGCCACGAACCGGGCCTATATGGCTACACCTTC	.	.	TRBV4-1	TRBJ1-2
CASSGGRVRDEQFF	TGTGCCAGCAGTGGTGGGAGGGTCCGGGATGAGCAGTTCTTC	many	TRBD2	TRBV2	TRBJ2-1
CASSLRDRLGGLPGYTF	TGTGCCAGTAGTCTCCGGGACAGGCTGGGCGGCCTTCCTGGCTACACCTTC	.	TRBD1	TRBV19	TRBJ1-2
CASSPVGGLAGTYEQYF	TGTGCCAGCAGCCCGGTCGGGGGACTAGCGGGAACCTACGAGCAGTACTTC	.	TRBD2	TRBV7-8	TRBJ2-7
CASSFPPSGRGTDTQYF	TGTGCCAGCAGCTTCCCGCCTAGCGGGAGGGGCACAGATACGCAGTATTTT	few	TRBD2	TRBV7-2	TRBJ2-3
CASSWGTAGVYNEQFF	TGTGCCAGCAGCTGGGGGACAGCAGGAGTCTACAATGAGCAGTTCTTC	many	TRBD1	TRBV5-6	TRBJ2-1
CSARALPPDQYF	TGCAGTGCTAGAGCCCTGCCCCCGGACCAGTACTTC	few	.	TRBV20-1	TRBJ2-5
CASSHPGTGESEQFF	TGTGCCAGCAGTCACCCCGGGACAGGGGAGAGTGAGCAGTTCTTC	.	TRBD1	TRBV6-5	TRBJ2-1
CASSDRGVGTEAFF	TGTGCCAGCAGTGACAGAGGGGTGGGCACTGAAGCTTTCTTT	many	.	TRBV2	TRBJ1-1
CASSPGQASSMAPLHF	TGTGCCAGCAGTCCTGGACAGGCATCCTCTATGGCACCCCTCCACTTT	few	TRBD1	TRBV12-3/TRBV12-4	TRBJ1-6
CSARRTGGLAEAFF	TGCAGTGCTAGAAGGACAGGGGGCTTGGCTGAAGCTTTCTTT	few	TRBD1	TRBV20-1	TRBJ1-1
CASSQFGEQFF	TGCGCCAGCAGTCAATTTGGGGAGCAGTTCTTC	.	.	TRBV10-2	TRBJ2-1